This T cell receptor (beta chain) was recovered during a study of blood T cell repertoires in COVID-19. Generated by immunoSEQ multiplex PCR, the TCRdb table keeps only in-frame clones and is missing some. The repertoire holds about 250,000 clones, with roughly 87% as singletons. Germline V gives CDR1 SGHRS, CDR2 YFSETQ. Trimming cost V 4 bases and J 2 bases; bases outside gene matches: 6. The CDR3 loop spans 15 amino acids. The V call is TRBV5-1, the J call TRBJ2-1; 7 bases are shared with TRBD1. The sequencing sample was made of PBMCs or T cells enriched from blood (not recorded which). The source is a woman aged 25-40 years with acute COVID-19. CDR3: CASSPTGATYNEQFF. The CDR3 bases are TGCGCCAGCAGCCCCACAGGGGCGACCTACAATGAGCAGTTCTTC.